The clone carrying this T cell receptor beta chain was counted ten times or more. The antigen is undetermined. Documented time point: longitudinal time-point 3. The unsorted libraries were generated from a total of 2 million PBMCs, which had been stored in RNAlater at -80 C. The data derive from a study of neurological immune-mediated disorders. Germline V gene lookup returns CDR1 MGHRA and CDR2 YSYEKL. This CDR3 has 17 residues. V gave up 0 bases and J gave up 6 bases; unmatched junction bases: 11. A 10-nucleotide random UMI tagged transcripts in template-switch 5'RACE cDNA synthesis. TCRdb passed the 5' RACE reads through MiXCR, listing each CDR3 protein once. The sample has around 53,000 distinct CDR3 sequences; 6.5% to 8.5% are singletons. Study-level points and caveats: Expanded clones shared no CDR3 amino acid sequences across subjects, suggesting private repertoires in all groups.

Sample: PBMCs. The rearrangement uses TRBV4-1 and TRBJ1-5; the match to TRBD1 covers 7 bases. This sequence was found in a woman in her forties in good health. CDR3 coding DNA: TGCGCCAGCAGCCAAGATCGGGGGACAGTACTTTTTCAGCCCCAGCATTTT. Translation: CASSQDRGTVLFQPQHF.